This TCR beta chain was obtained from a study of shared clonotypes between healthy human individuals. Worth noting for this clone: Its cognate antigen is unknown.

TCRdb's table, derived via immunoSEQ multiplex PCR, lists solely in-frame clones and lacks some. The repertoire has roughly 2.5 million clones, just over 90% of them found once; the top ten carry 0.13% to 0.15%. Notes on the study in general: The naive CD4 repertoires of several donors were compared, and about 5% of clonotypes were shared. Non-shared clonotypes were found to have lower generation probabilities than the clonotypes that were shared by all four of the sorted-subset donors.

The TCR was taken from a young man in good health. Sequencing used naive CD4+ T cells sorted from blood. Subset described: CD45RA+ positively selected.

The CDR3 protein is CASSWGQGANNEQFF. In DNA, the CDR3 is TGTGCCAGCAGCTGGGGACAGGGGGCAAATAATGAGCAGTTCTTC. The chain combines TRBV7-9 with TRBJ2-1, with TRBD1 identical over 12 bases. This CDR3 region has 15 residues. Germline CDR1 SEHNR, CDR2 FQNEAQ (reference sequence). Unmatched junction bases numbered 5, after V lost 4 bases and J lost 7 bases.